This T cell receptor beta chain was found in a study of blood T cell repertoires in COVID-19. The overall study: The origin of the acute and convalescent COVID-19 samples was the United States, Italy and Spain. Sources were T cells, B-cell-depleted T cells, or PBMCs; the material itself was cDNA or gDNA.

V was cut by 5 bases and J by 4 bases, with 14 bases left in between. The CDR3 totals 14 residues. Germline assignment: CDR1 LGHNA and CDR2 YSLEER. In the authors' workflow: From reference gene primer amplification, estimates of nucleated cell counts were derived. TCRdb's copy holds only in-frame clones and misses some; the assay was immunoSEQ multiplex PCR. D and trimming were read from the DNA, whereas the V and J calls and clone size are those reported in that table. The table records some 170,000 clones, 81% of them present only once. The J gene is TRBJ1-2, the V gene TRBV4-3; no clear D. The receptor was derived from a human donor in a cohort sampled during active COVID-19. Sequenced sample: peripheral blood. CDR3 protein: CASSSGFGVYGYTF. For the CDR3, the DNA is TGCGCCAGCAGCTCCGGGTTCGGCGTCTATGGCTACACCTTC.